The clone carrying this T cell receptor beta chain was counted once. Its antigen is not known. CDR3 length equals 17 residues. Trimming at V came to 2 bases and at J to 2 bases, leaving 10 bases not matched to a gene. CDR1 is LGHNA, CDR2 YNFKEQ, per germline. These data originate in a study of shared clonotypes between healthy human individuals. Study observations and caveats: Researchers found naive subsets generally carried larger estimated richness than memory subsets.

TCRdb's table, derived via immunoSEQ multiplex PCR, lists solely in-frame clones and lacks some. The sample lists about 230,000 clones; about 69% were seen once. What was sequenced was memory CD4+ T cells sorted from blood. The sample's subset: CD45RA-negative fraction. The chain is built from TRBV4-2 and TRBJ2-7; 9 bases are a match to TRBD2. This TCR was recovered from a man aged 25 to 40 in good health. Here the CDR3 reads CASSQNLRAGGAYEQYF. CDR3 coding DNA: TGTGCCAGCAGCCAAAACCTTCGGGCGGGAGGGGCCTACGAGCAGTACTTC.